The rows below give T cell receptor beta chains drawn from one sample of a study of T cell responses to AZD1222 COVID-19 vaccine. Generated by immunoSEQ multiplex PCR, the TCRdb table keeps only in-frame clones and is missing some. The sample carries fewer than 200,000 clones, 91% recorded once. This specimen consisted of peripheral blood, obtained on day 0 of AZD1222 vaccination. These receptors were collected from an adult in good health. The CDR3 runs from the conserved cysteine through the conserved F or W. A D gene is named only where the DNA matches it firmly. Part of the rows lack a size; the others show once, few, many or a class for expanded clones.

J gene | D gene | V gene | clone size | CDR3 protein | CDR3 DNA
TRBJ2-7 | TRBD2 | TRBV2 | . | CASSGTSVSYEQYF | TGTGCCAGCAGCGGGACTAGCGTCTCCTACGAGCAGTACTTC
TRBJ2-3 | TRBD2 | TRBV15 | . | CATSRKKGLADTDTQYF | TGTGCCACCAGCAGGAAAAAAGGACTAGCTGACACAGATACGCAGTATTTT
TRBJ1-2 | TRBD1 | TRBV7-2 | . | CASRQPPLRDRGYGYTF | TGTGCCAGCAGACAGCCCCCGTTACGGGACAGGGGGTATGGCTACACCTTC
TRBJ1-5 | . | TRBV12-3/TRBV12-4 | . | CASSLGTTQPQHF | TGTGCCAGCAGTTTGGGGACCACTCAGCCCCAGCATTTT
TRBJ2-3 | . | TRBV29-1 | . | CSVEGGLTDTQYF | TGCAGCGTTGAAGGTGGACTCACAGATACGCAGTATTTT
TRBJ1-2 | TRBD1 | TRBV7-2 | . | CASSSTWDRGRYGYTF | TGTGCCAGCAGCTCGACCTGGGACAGGGGGCGTTATGGCTACACCTTC
TRBJ1-2 | . | TRBV19 | . | CASSTDTYGYTF | TGTGCCAGTAGCACCGACACGTATGGCTACACCTTC
TRBJ2-2 | . | TRBV6-2/TRBV6-3 | . | CASSSNTGELFF | TGTGCCAGCAGCTCTAACACCGGGGAGCTGTTTTTT
TRBJ1-1 | . | TRBV2 | . | CASSDGYLQDKAFF | TGTGCCAGCAGTGATGGTTACTTACAGGATAAAGCTTTCTTT
TRBJ1-1 | TRBD1 | TRBV5-6 | . | CASSYLTRDRLLKDEAFF | TGTGCCAGCAGCTATCTCACCCGGGACAGGTTGTTGAAGGATGAAGCTTTCTTT
TRBJ1-1 | . | TRBV19 | . | CASSHAPLLGTGSVAVTEAFF | TGTGCCAGTAGTCACGCTCCACTATTGGGGACGGGATCAGTTGCCGTCACTGAAGCTTTCTTT
TRBJ1-1 | . | TRBV29-1 | . | CSVDRANTEAFF | TGCAGCGTTGACAGGGCGAACACTGAAGCTTTCTTT
TRBJ2-7 | TRBD1 | TRBV7-9 | . | CASSLGGTGGNEQYF | TGTGCCAGCAGCTTAGGAGGGACAGGGGGGAACGAGCAGTACTTC
TRBJ2-5 | . | TRBV6-5 | . | CASKRSQETQYF | TGTGCCAGCAAGCGGTCCCAAGAGACCCAGTACTTC
TRBJ2-5 | . | TRBV25-1 | . | CASRMREQETQYF | TGTGCCAGCAGGATGAGGGAGCAAGAGACCCAGTACTTC
TRBJ2-5 | . | TRBV6-5 | . | CASSTGLFEGTQYF | TGTGCCAGCAGCACCGGACTATTTGAGGGGACCCAGTACTTC
TRBJ2-5 | . | TRBV29-1 | . | CSVEEGTFQETQYF | TGCAGCGTTGAAGAGGGGACATTCCAAGAGACCCAGTACTTC
TRBJ1-2 | . | TRBV3-1/TRBV3-2 | . | CASSQGTAYGYTF | TGTGCCAGCAGCCAAGGGACGGCGTACGGCTACACCTTC
TRBJ1-6 | TRBD1 | TRBV9 | . | CASSAPEGAGYPSPLHF | TGTGCCAGCAGCGCACCAGAGGGGGCAGGGTATCCTTCACCCCTCCACTTT
TRBJ1-2 | . | TRBV3-1/TRBV3-2 | once | CASSQDGTEAADRYGYTF | TGTGCCAGCAGCCAAGATGGAACAGAGGCCGCGGATAGGTATGGCTACACCTTC
TRBJ2-1 | TRBD1 | TRBV7-8 | . | CASTLFVQGEIFRDEQFF | TGTGCCAGCACCCTATTCGTACAGGGGGAAATTTTTAGGGATGAGCAGTTCTTC
TRBJ1-1 | . | TRBV7-3 | . | CASRVGNTEAFF | TGTGCCAGCCGGGTGGGGAACACTGAAGCTTTCTTT
TRBJ2-7 | TRBD1 | TRBV6-5 | . | CASSTDRGVYEQYF | TGTGCCAGCAGTACCGACAGGGGAGTATACGAGCAGTACTTC
TRBJ2-2 | . | TRBV6-2/TRBV6-3 | . | CASSYSNPGALSHEAGELFF | TGTGCCAGCAGTTACTCGAACCCAGGGGCTCTATCCCATGAAGCCGGGGAGCTGTTTTTT
TRBJ1-5 | . | TRBV6-1 | . | CASSEARGNQPQHF | TGTGCCAGCAGTGAAGCGCGCGGAAATCAGCCCCAGCATTTT
TRBJ1-5 | . | TRBV12-3/TRBV12-4 | . | CASSSGNQPQHF | TGTGCCAGCAGTTCAGGGAATCAGCCCCAGCATTTT
TRBJ2-3 | . | TRBV28 | few | CATTQGRSTDTQYF | TGTGCCACCACACAGGGTAGGAGCACAGATACGCAGTATTTT
TRBJ2-3 | TRBD2 | TRBV28 | . | CASSRLAAATDTQYF | TGTGCCAGCAGTCGACTAGCGGCTGCCACAGATACGCAGTATTTT
TRBJ1-2 | TRBD1 | TRBV30 | once | CAWSGDRGIGIAF | TGTGCCTGGAGCGGGGACAGGGGAATCGGTATCGCCTTC
TRBJ2-1 | TRBD2 | TRBV9 | . | CASAGTSGNEQFF | TGTGCCAGCGCCGGGACTAGCGGCAATGAGCAGTTCTTC
TRBJ1-1 | . | TRBV21-1 | . | CASNSMGTNTEAFF | TGTGCCAGCAACTCCATGGGGACAAACACTGAAGCTTTCTTT
TRBJ1-2 | . | TRBV29-1 | . | CSVSGGNYGYTF | TGCAGCGTGTCAGGCGGAAACTATGGCTACACCTTC
TRBJ1-1 | TRBD1 | TRBV6-5 | . | CASRRTGFMNTEAFF | TGTGCCAGCAGGCGGACAGGGTTCATGAACACTGAAGCTTTCTTT
TRBJ1-6 | . | TRBV5-1 | once | CASSLAPGGSNSPLHF | TGCGCCAGCAGCTTGGCCCCGGGGGGCTCTAATTCACCCCTCCACTTT
TRBJ1-5 | . | TRBV28 | . | CASNLVSNQPQHF | TGTGCCAGCAATCTCGTAAGCAATCAGCCCCAGCATTTT
TRBJ1-1 | . | TRBV6-2/TRBV6-3 | . | CASSYSGSNTEAFF | TGTGCCAGCAGTTACAGTGGATCGAACACTGAAGCTTTCTTT
TRBJ1-1 | . | TRBV20-1 | . | CSASGDSMNTEAFF | TGCAGTGCTAGTGGTGACAGCATGAACACTGAAGCTTTCTTT
TRBJ2-2 | TRBD2 | TRBV9 | . | CASSPRLAGGGELFF | TGTGCCAGCAGCCCACGACTAGCGGGAGGCGGGGAGCTGTTTTTT
TRBJ1-1 | . | TRBV28 | . | CASSLWGGTTEAFF | TGTGCCAGCAGTTTATGGGGGGGAACTACTGAAGCTTTCTTT
TRBJ1-6 | . | TRBV5-6 | . | CASSYTGSSPLHF | TGTGCCAGCAGCTATACAGGGAGTTCACCCCTCCACTTT
TRBJ1-1 | . | TRBV9 | . | CASSSGPEAFF | TGTGCCAGCAGCAGTGGGCCTGAAGCTTTCTTT
TRBJ2-3 | TRBD2 | TRBV28 | . | CASSLGMASGRRVKDTQYF | TGTGCCAGCAGTTTAGGCATGGCTAGCGGGAGAAGGGTTAAAGATACGCAGTATTTT
TRBJ1-1 | . | TRBV18 | . | CASSPRTGLGAQTEAFF | TGTGCCAGCTCACCAAGGACTGGTTTGGGGGCTCAAACTGAAGCTTTCTTT
TRBJ1-1 | . | TRBV30 | once | CAQRLLGPYTEAFF | TGTGCCCAACGACTACTCGGACCGTACACTGAAGCTTTCTTT
TRBJ1-2 | . | TRBV5-4 | . | CASSFPGFHGYTF | TGTGCCAGCAGCTTCCCAGGGTTCCATGGCTACACCTTC
TRBJ2-5 | TRBD1 | TRBV19 | . | CASRGTGGGETQYF | TGTGCCAGTAGAGGGACAGGGGGCGGAGAGACCCAGTACTTC
TRBJ2-3 | TRBD2 | TRBV11-1 | . | CASSPPRGGGGATQYF | TGTGCCAGCAGCCCACCTCGAGGTGGGGGGGGAGCTACGCAGTATTTT
TRBJ1-4 | TRBD1 | TRBV9 | . | CASSEGLQGSNEKLFF | TGTGCCAGCAGCGAGGGGTTACAGGGGTCTAATGAAAAACTGTTTTTT
TRBJ1-2 | . | TRBV5-1 | . | CASSLGQLQGGYTF | TGCGCCAGCAGCTTGGGTCAGCTCCAGGGTGGCTACACCTTC
TRBJ1-3 | . | TRBV7-6 | . | CASSPTGRGNTIYF | TGTGCCAGCAGCCCGACGGGCCGCGGAAACACCATATATTTT
TRBJ1-1 | TRBD1 | TRBV6-4 | . | CASSQGEEGTEAFF | TGTGCCAGCAGTCAGGGGGAGGAGGGCACTGAAGCTTTCTTT
TRBJ2-7 | . | TRBV10-2 | . | CASSSGNREQYF | TGCGCCAGCAGTTCAGGGAATCGGGAGCAGTACTTC